The source of this T cell receptor beta chain is a study of cytomegalovirus exposure and HLA in healthy donors. Findings and caveats of the study: The study labeled 164 TCR beta chains cytomegalovirus-associated.

About this clone itself: Antigen: not known.

This PCR relied on a set of 60 Vbeta primers and 13 Jbeta primers. Measured with immunoSEQ multiplex PCR; TCRdb has only the in-frame clones, and not every one. The sample yields some 130,000 clones, 70% to 80% seen once. The CDR3 is 16 amino acids. Per germline, CDR1 KGHSH and CDR2 LQKENI. Trimming removed 0 bases from V and 0 bases from J, with 9 bases in between. The sequenced material came from PBMCs. V is TRBV18 and J is TRBJ1-3; D is perhaps TRBD1 (6 bases). The receptor was isolated from a man aged 25 to 45 in good health and CMV-seronegative. CDR3 sequence reads: CASSPPPGVSGNTIYF. CDR3 nucleotide sequence: TGTGCCAGCTCACCACCTCCAGGGGTCTCTGGAAACACCATATATTTT.